The 9 T cell receptor beta chains below come from one sample, sequenced in a study of T cell therapy after organ transplantation (dated by TCRdb to between 2019 and 2020). Per the publication, the time point label means: before start of T cell therapy. Libraries were prepared through the immunoSEQ multiplex PCR assay. TCRdb stores this immuneACCESS table with in-frame sequences only. Part of the clones is absent; in the studies checked, under half of the shortfall reflects unresolved V genes, and no reason is known for the rest. In this sample the table shows approximately 52,000 clones, over 90% of which occur a single time. Around 3.1% of the sample is held by the ten biggest clonotypes. Their recognized antigens are unknown. Sequences were derived from CD8+ T cells from blood, sampled before autologous CMV-specific T cell therapy. These receptors all stem from a human patient who had received a solid organ transplant and had CMV disease.

This clone occurred once. The gene calls are TRBV27 and TRBJ2-7; D may be TRBD2 (5 bases). Germline V gene lookup returns CDR1 MNHEY and CDR2 SMNVEV (reference sequence). V lost 3 bases to trimming and J lost 4 bases, with 22 bases between them. The CDR3 has 17 amino acids. The CDR3 DNA reads TGTGCCAGCAGTTTGGTGGCGGGCGCAGGCTCGAGGTACGAGCAGTACTTC. Residues: CASSLVAGAGSRYEQYF.

The chain couples TRBV12-5 to TRBJ2-1, with unresolved D. The germline V and J ends were trimmed by 6 bases and 10 bases, with 10 bases remaining between them. Germline loops: CDR1 LGHNT, CDR2 FRNRAP. The CDR3 sequence is 11 residues long. Here the CDR3 reads CASGPLGEQFF. CDR3 in DNA: TGTGCTAGTGGCCCTTTGGGAGAGCAGTTCTTC.

The CDR3: CATSDSTNEKLFF. The CDR3 coding sequence is TGCGCCACCTCCGACAGCACTAATGAAAAACTGTTTTTT. This sequence joins TRBV10-1 and TRBJ1-4; D possibly corresponds to TRBD1 (5 bases). CDR3 length equals 13 residues. Germline loops: CDR1 WNHNN, CDR2 SYGVQD (reference sequence). The V gene lost 10 bases and the J gene lost 2 bases, with 11 bases spanning the gap.

The chain couples TRBV11-1 to TRBJ2-5, with TRBD2 matching 14 bases. Germline V CDR1 and CDR2: SGHAT, FQDESV (reference sequence). V shed 5 bases, J shed 5 bases, and the junction held 13 bases outside the gene matches. This CDR3 is 18 amino acids long. In DNA, the CDR3 is TGTGCCAGCAGCCTTACCCCGGGACTAGCGGGAGTCGGGGAGACCCAGTACTTC. Residues: CASSLTPGLAGVGETQYF.

This chain joins TRBV4-1 and TRBJ2-7; TRBD2 matches 11 bases. The V gene's germline CDR1 is MGHRA and CDR2 YSYEKL. V shed 1 base and J 7 bases; nucleotides not matched to a gene: 9. The CDR3 consists of 16 residues. CDR3 loop: CASSQGLAGGALEQYF. The CDR3, as DNA: TGCGCCAGCAGCCAAGGTCTAGCGGGAGGTGCTTTGGAGCAGTACTTC.

This clone has a handful of counts. The J gene is TRBJ1-1, the V gene TRBV25-1; D remains ambiguous. The CDR3 has 14 amino acids. The germline CDR1 and CDR2 sequences are MGHDK and SYGVNS. Trimming took off 6 bases at V and 1 base at J, with 12 bases between the two ends. The CDR3 region is CASSEMGRNTEAFF. The CDR3 nucleotides are TGTGCCAGCAGCGAAATGGGCCGGAACACTGAAGCTTTCTTT.

The chain combines TRBV9 with TRBJ1-2, with D uncertain. V gave up 8 bases and J gave up 3 bases, with 17 bases separating them. CDR1 is SGDLS, CDR2 YYNGEE, per germline. The CDR3 length is 14 residues. The CDR3 bases are TGTGCCAGTCGGACGGCGGGCCTGGACTATGGCTACACCTTC. Its protein is CASRTAGLDYGYTF.

The V and J genes are TRBV27 and TRBJ2-7; 11 nucleotides match TRBD1. V lost 11 bases, J lost 6 bases, and 6 bases stayed unmatched. CDR1 and CDR2 (germline): MNHEY, SMNVEV (reference sequence). The CDR3 spans 12 residues. The CDR3 DNA is TGTGCCTCCCGGACAGGGGGCCTCGAGCAGTACTTC. Its translation is CASRTGGLEQYF.

J is TRBJ2-5 and V is TRBV6-5, with 9 bases lining up with TRBD2. Germline CDR1 and CDR2: MNHEY and SVGAGI. There are 14 residues in the CDR3. Trimming took 6 bases from V and 5 from J; bases not matched to a gene: 7. CDR3 nucleotides: TGTGCCAGCAGCACCGGGACTAGCAGCGAGACCCAGTACTTC. Translating gives CASSTGTSSETQYF.